The rows below give T cell receptor beta chains drawn from one sample of a study of cytomegalovirus exposure and HLA in healthy donors. Libraries were prepared by immunoSEQ multiplex PCR; TCRdb keeps only in-frame clonotypes and omits some of them. This table holds over 150,000 clones, approximately 83% found once. The sample comprised PBMCs. These receptors originate from a boy between 2 and 10 years old in good health and CMV-seronegative. CDR3s include the opening cysteine and the closing phenylalanine or tryptophan. Fields, in order: D gene, V gene, J gene, clone size, CDR3 DNA, CDR3 protein. D genes are given only for firm matches. Size values are once, few and many counts, or a class for expanded clones, and some rows have none.

d_call: .
v_call: TRBV5-4
j_call: TRBJ2-7
clone_size: .
cdr3_nt: TGTGCCAGCAGCTTAGGGGGGGGACCCTACGAGCAGTACTTC
cdr3_aa: CASSLGGGPYEQYF

d_call: TRBD2
v_call: TRBV10-2
j_call: TRBJ2-3
clone_size: .
cdr3_nt: TGCGCCAGCAGACCTGCGGGGGATCAGAAAGATACGCAGTATTTT
cdr3_aa: CASRPAGDQKDTQYF

d_call: TRBD2
v_call: TRBV9
j_call: TRBJ2-2
clone_size: .
cdr3_nt: TGTGCCAGCAGCCCGACTAGCTATTCCACCGGGGAGCTGTTTTTT
cdr3_aa: CASSPTSYSTGELFF

d_call: .
v_call: TRBV6-5
j_call: TRBJ2-7
clone_size: .
cdr3_nt: TGTGCCAGCAGGTCGACAGTGACAACCTACGAGCAGTACTTC
cdr3_aa: CASRSTVTTYEQYF

d_call: .
v_call: TRBV5-4
j_call: TRBJ1-2
clone_size: .
cdr3_nt: TGTGCCAGCAGCCTGGGGCAGGACACCCTCGTGGGTGGCTACACCTTC
cdr3_aa: CASSLGQDTLVGGYTF

d_call: .
v_call: TRBV10-3
j_call: TRBJ1-5
clone_size: .
cdr3_nt: TGTGCCAGCCATGGGACCCAGGGAGGAGGACAGCCCCAGCATTTT
cdr3_aa: CASHGTQGGGQPQHF

d_call: .
v_call: TRBV27
j_call: TRBJ2-7
clone_size: few
cdr3_nt: TGTGCCAGCAGTTTGGGACTTTCCTACGAGCAGTACTTC
cdr3_aa: CASSLGLSYEQYF

d_call: TRBD2
v_call: TRBV6-5
j_call: TRBJ2-2
clone_size: .
cdr3_nt: TGTGCCAGCCGATTAGCGGGAGTAGGGTCCGGGGAGCTGTTTTTT
cdr3_aa: CASRLAGVGSGELFF

d_call: TRBD2
v_call: TRBV4-1
j_call: TRBJ2-1
clone_size: few
cdr3_nt: TGCGCCAGCAGCCATTCTCCGGGACTAGCGGGTACCAATGAGCAGTTCTTC
cdr3_aa: CASSHSPGLAGTNEQFF

d_call: TRBD1
v_call: TRBV6-1
j_call: TRBJ2-7
clone_size: .
cdr3_nt: TGTGCCAGCAGTGAAAGGGACAGGGGGTCCTACGAGCAGTACTTC
cdr3_aa: CASSERDRGSYEQYF

d_call: TRBD2
v_call: TRBV4-3
j_call: TRBJ2-7
clone_size: few
cdr3_nt: TGCGCCAGCAGCCAAGATTTACTAGCGGGAGGGCGCGAGCAGTACTTC
cdr3_aa: CASSQDLLAGGREQYF

d_call: TRBD1
v_call: TRBV5-6
j_call: TRBJ1-6
clone_size: once
cdr3_nt: TGTGCCAGCAGAAGACAGGGTTTGAATTCACCCCTCCACTTT
cdr3_aa: CASRRQGLNSPLHF

d_call: .
v_call: TRBV4-3
j_call: TRBJ2-1
clone_size: once
cdr3_nt: TGCGCCAGCAGCCAAGATCGAGGCGGAAACTCCTACAATGAGCAGTTCTTC
cdr3_aa: CASSQDRGGNSYNEQFF

d_call: .
v_call: TRBV5-1
j_call: TRBJ1-1
clone_size: .
cdr3_nt: TGCGCCAGCAGCTCGGACAGAGCCACTGAAGCTTTCTTT
cdr3_aa: CASSSDRATEAFF

d_call: TRBD1
v_call: TRBV7-2
j_call: TRBJ1-2
clone_size: .
cdr3_nt: TGTGCCAGCAGCCTTGGACAGGGCGGTGGCTACACCTTC
cdr3_aa: CASSLGQGGGYTF

d_call: .
v_call: TRBV30
j_call: TRBJ1-1
clone_size: .
cdr3_nt: TGTGCCTGGAGTGATCAGGCGTTATCTGAAGCTTTCTTT
cdr3_aa: CAWSDQALSEAFF

d_call: TRBD1
v_call: TRBV5-1
j_call: TRBJ1-2
clone_size: .
cdr3_nt: TGCGCCAGCAGCTTGGGGACAGGGTGGGACTATGGCTACACCTTC
cdr3_aa: CASSLGTGWDYGYTF

d_call: TRBD1
v_call: TRBV27
j_call: TRBJ2-1
clone_size: .
cdr3_nt: TGTGCCAGCCTTGGACAGGGTAATAATGAGCAGTTCTTC
cdr3_aa: CASLGQGNNEQFF

d_call: TRBD1
v_call: TRBV19
j_call: TRBJ2-1
clone_size: .
cdr3_nt: TGTGCCAGCGGGGTCCCCAGGGGGGAGCAGTTCTTC
cdr3_aa: CASGVPRGEQFF

d_call: TRBD1
v_call: TRBV27
j_call: TRBJ2-2
clone_size: .
cdr3_nt: TGTGCCAGCAGTAGAGGGACAGGGGGTACGTCTTCCGGGGAGCTGTTTTTT
cdr3_aa: CASSRGTGGTSSGELFF

d_call: .
v_call: TRBV30
j_call: TRBJ1-1
clone_size: .
cdr3_nt: TGTGCCTGGAGTGTTGAGGTCGGGAACACTGAAGCTTTCTTT
cdr3_aa: CAWSVEVGNTEAFF

d_call: .
v_call: TRBV6-5
j_call: TRBJ1-1
clone_size: .
cdr3_nt: TGTGCCAGCAGTTACTCGGCTTCGAACACTGAAGCTTTCTTT
cdr3_aa: CASSYSASNTEAFF

d_call: TRBD2
v_call: TRBV4-2
j_call: TRBJ2-2
clone_size: .
cdr3_nt: TGTGCCAGCAGCCAAGACCCGGGACTAGCGGGAGGGAACACCGGGGAGCTGTTTTTT
cdr3_aa: CASSQDPGLAGGNTGELFF

d_call: TRBD2
v_call: TRBV5-1
j_call: TRBJ2-1
clone_size: .
cdr3_nt: TGCGCCAGCAGCTTGCAGGCGGGAGGCCACAATGAGCAGTTCTTC
cdr3_aa: CASSLQAGGHNEQFF

d_call: TRBD1
v_call: TRBV7-9
j_call: TRBJ2-5
clone_size: .
cdr3_nt: TGTGCCAGCAGCTTGGGACAGGGAATAGGGGAGACCCAGTACTTC
cdr3_aa: CASSLGQGIGETQYF

d_call: TRBD2
v_call: TRBV30
j_call: TRBJ2-2
clone_size: .
cdr3_nt: TGTGCCTGGAGTCTTAATCGGGGGGCCGGGGAGCTGTTTTTT
cdr3_aa: CAWSLNRGAGELFF

d_call: TRBD2
v_call: TRBV7-2
j_call: TRBJ2-5
clone_size: .
cdr3_nt: TGTGCCAGCAGCTCAACGTGGGGGGGGGAGACCCAGTACTTC
cdr3_aa: CASSSTWGGETQYF

d_call: .
v_call: TRBV2
j_call: TRBJ2-1
clone_size: .
cdr3_nt: TGTGCCAGCAGTGATGTTGGGGCTTCCTACAATGAGCAGTTCTTC
cdr3_aa: CASSDVGASYNEQFF

d_call: TRBD1
v_call: TRBV5-1
j_call: TRBJ1-1
clone_size: .
cdr3_nt: TGCGCCAGCAGCTTGGAGGGGTGGACAGGGAACACTGAAGCTTTCTTT
cdr3_aa: CASSLEGWTGNTEAFF

d_call: TRBD1
v_call: TRBV11-2
j_call: TRBJ2-5
clone_size: .
cdr3_nt: TGTGCCAGCAGCTCTCCAGCAGGGGGTCGGCAAGAGACCCAGTACTTC
cdr3_aa: CASSSPAGGRQETQYF

d_call: TRBD1
v_call: TRBV15
j_call: TRBJ2-5
clone_size: .
cdr3_nt: TGTGCCACCAGCAGAGACAGGGGGCGAGAGACCCAGTACTTC
cdr3_aa: CATSRDRGRETQYF

d_call: .
v_call: TRBV6-6
j_call: TRBJ1-2
clone_size: .
cdr3_nt: TGTGCCAGCAGCATCTCAGGGGACTATGGCTACACCTTC
cdr3_aa: CASSISGDYGYTF

d_call: .
v_call: TRBV9
j_call: TRBJ2-1
clone_size: .
cdr3_nt: TGTGCCAGCAGCGGGGAGTCGGGCCTTAGGCTGGATGAGCAGTTCTTC
cdr3_aa: CASSGESGLRLDEQFF

d_call: .
v_call: TRBV27
j_call: TRBJ2-6
clone_size: once
cdr3_nt: TGTGCCAGCAGTTATAGCCCCTTTTCTGGGGCCAACGTCCTGACTTTC
cdr3_aa: CASSYSPFSGANVLTF